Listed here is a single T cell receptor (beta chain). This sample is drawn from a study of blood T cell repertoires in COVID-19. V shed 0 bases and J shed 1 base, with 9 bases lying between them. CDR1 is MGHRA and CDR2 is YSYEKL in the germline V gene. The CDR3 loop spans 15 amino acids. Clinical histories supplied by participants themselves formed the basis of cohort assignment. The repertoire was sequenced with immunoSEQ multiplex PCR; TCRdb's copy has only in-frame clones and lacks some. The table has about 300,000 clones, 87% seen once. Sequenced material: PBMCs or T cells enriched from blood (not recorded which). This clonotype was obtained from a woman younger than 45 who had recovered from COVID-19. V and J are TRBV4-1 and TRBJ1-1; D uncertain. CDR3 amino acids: CASSQDSESNTEAFF. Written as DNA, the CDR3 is TGCGCCAGCAGCCAAGATTCGGAGTCGAACACTGAAGCTTTCTTT.